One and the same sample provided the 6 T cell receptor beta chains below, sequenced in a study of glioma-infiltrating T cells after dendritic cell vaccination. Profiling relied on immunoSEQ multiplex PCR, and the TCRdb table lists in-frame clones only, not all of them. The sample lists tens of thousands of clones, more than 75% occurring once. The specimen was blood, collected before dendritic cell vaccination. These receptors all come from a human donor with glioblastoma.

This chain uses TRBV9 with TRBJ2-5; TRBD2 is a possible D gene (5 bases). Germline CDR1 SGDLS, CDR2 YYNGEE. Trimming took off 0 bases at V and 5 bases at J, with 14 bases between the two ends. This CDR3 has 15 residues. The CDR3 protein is CASSVAARPGETQYF. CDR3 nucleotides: TGTGCCAGCAGCGTAGCGGCCAGGCCGGGGGAGACCCAGTACTTC. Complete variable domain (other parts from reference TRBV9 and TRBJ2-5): DSGVTQTPKHLITATGQRVTLRCSPRSGDLSVYWYQQSLDQGLQFLIQYYNGEERAKGNILERFSAQQFPDLHSELNLSSLELGDSALYFCASSVAARPGETQYFGPGTRLLVL.

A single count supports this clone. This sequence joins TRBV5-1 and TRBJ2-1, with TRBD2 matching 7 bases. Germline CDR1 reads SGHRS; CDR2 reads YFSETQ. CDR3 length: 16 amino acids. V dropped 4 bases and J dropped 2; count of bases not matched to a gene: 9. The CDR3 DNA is TGCGCCAGCAGCCCGGCGGGGGTCGGTACCTACAATGAGCAGTTCTTC. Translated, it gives CASSPAGVGTYNEQFF.

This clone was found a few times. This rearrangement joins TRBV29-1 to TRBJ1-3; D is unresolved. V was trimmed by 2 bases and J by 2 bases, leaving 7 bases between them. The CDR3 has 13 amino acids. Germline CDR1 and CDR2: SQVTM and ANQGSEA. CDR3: CSVELHTGNTIYF. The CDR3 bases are TGCAGCGTTGAATTACATACTGGAAACACCATATATTTT.

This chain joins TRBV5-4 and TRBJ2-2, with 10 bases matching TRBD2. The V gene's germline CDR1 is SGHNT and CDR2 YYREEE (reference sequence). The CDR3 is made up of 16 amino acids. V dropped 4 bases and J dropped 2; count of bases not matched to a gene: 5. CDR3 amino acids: CASSPTSGANTGELFF. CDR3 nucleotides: TGTGCCAGCAGCCCAACTAGCGGGGCTAACACCGGGGAGCTGTTTTTT.

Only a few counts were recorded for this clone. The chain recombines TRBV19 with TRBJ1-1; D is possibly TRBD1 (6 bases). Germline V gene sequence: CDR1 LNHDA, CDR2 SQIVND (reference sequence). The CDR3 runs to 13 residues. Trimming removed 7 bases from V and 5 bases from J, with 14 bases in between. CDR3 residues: CASTWTAQTEAFF. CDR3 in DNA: TGTGCCAGTACCTGGACAGCCCAAACTGAAGCTTTCTTT.

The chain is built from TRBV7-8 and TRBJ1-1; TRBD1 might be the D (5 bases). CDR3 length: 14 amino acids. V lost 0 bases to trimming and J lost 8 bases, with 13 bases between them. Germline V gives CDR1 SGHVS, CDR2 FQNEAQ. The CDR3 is CASSLAGWGREAFF. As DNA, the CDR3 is TGTGCCAGCAGCTTAGCGGGGTGGGGGAGGGAAGCTTTCTTT.